Listed here are 5 T cell receptor beta chains from one sample, sequenced in a study of T cell changes during pregnancy in multiple sclerosis. Assay: immunoSEQ multiplex PCR; the TCRdb copy retains only in-frame clones and omits some. The data hold some 46,000 clones, with over 90% observed a single time. This material consisted of peripheral blood, taken in the third trimester of pregnancy. These receptors were collected from a female donor with multiple sclerosis, enrolled in a pregnancy study.

The V and J genes are TRBV7-2 and TRBJ1-2, with no clear D. This CDR3 has 14 residues. Germline CDR1 and CDR2: SGHTA and FQGNSA. The V end lost 1 base, the J end lost 3 bases, and 9 bases lay between the germline ends. The CDR3 DNA reads TGTGCCAGCAGCTTAGGTCCCGAGGACTATGGCTACACCTTC. Protein product: CASSLGPEDYGYTF.

This sequence joins TRBV4-3 and TRBJ2-3; a possible D gene is TRBD2 (5 bases). CDR1 is LGHNA, CDR2 YSLEER, per germline. CDR3 length equals 16 residues. Trimming stripped 4 bases from V and 4 bases from J, with 18 bases between. For the CDR3, the DNA is TGCGCCAGCAGCCCCATGGAAGGGAGTGGGGCAGATACGCAGTATTTT. The encoded protein is CASSPMEGSGADTQYF.

The CDR3 DNA reads TGTGCCAGCAGTGAAGGACTAGCGGGATCTACACATGAGCAGTTCTTC. Residues: CASSEGLAGSTHEQFF. V gene TRBV6-1 combines with J gene TRBJ2-1; 11 bases are shared with TRBD2. V gave up 1 base and J gave up 8 bases; unmatched junction bases: 7. CDR3 length: 16 residues. Germline V gene sequence: CDR1 MNHNS, CDR2 SASEGT.

This clone came up a few times. The chain links TRBV19 to TRBJ1-5; D ambiguous. The germline V gene encodes CDR1 LNHDA and CDR2 SQIVND (reference sequence). There are 15 residues in the CDR3. Deletions cut 7 bases from V and 6 bases from J, with 19 bases between. CDR3 nucleotide sequence: TGTGCCAGTAATCAAGAGGGCCTCAGTGTTCAGCCCCAGCATTTT. This translates into CASNQEGLSVQPQHF.

J is TRBJ2-5 and V is TRBV5-4, with 9 bases matching TRBD2. The trim removed 4 bases at V and 2 bases at J, leaving 12 bases unmatched. From germline, CDR1 is SGHNT and CDR2 YYREEE (reference sequence). CDR3 size: 17 residues. The CDR3 here is CASSPPQRLAEQETQYF. As DNA, the CDR3 is TGTGCCAGCAGCCCCCCTCAAAGACTAGCGGAACAAGAGACCCAGTACTTC.